This T cell receptor (beta chain) was obtained from a study of T-cell reconstitution after alpha-beta-depleted transplantation in children. This CDR3 has 15 residues. V gave up 3 bases and J gave up 2 bases, with 13 bases separating them. Germline CDR1 KGHSH, CDR2 LQKENI. Only a few counts were recorded for this clonotype. Unique molecular identifiers were used in preparing the TCRbeta library. TCRdb analysed the PCR reads with MiXCR anew, one entry per CDR3 protein. The sample records 200,000 to 250,000 distinct CDR3 sequences, under 9.5% being singletons. The sequenced sample was PBMCs from the stem cell graft donor, obtained from the stem cell graft. The sequence came from a human donor who donated a stem cell graft to a child with acute lymphoblastic leukemia. This chain links TRBV18 with TRBJ1-2, with D unresolved. The CDR3 region has the DNA TGTGCCAGCTCACCTCGGTTGGTAGGAAACTATGGCTACACCTTC. Translation gives CASSPRLVGNYGYTF.